The 3 T cell receptor beta chains below come from one sample, sequenced in a study of CD8 T cells in ankylosing spondylitis. MiXCR, run by TCRdb on the 5' RACE reads, gives a single entry per CDR3 protein. Of 300,000 to 350,000 distinct CDR3 sequences in the sample, roughly 12% were seen once. The source material was blood, either unsorted or a sorted T cell fraction (not recorded which). These receptors were obtained from a female donor with ankylosing spondylitis or in good health (not recorded which).

This clonotype was seen a handful of times. The V call is TRBV28, the J call TRBJ2-7; D possibly uses TRBD1 or TRBD2 (5 bases each). The V and J ends lost 6 bases and 10 bases respectively, with 13 bases between them. CDR3 length: 11 residues. CDR1 and CDR2 (germline): MDHEN, SYDVKM. As DNA, the CDR3 is TGTGCCAGCAGCCTCGGGACGGGACAGTACTTC. Translation: CASSLGTGQYF.

This clonotype occurred many times. The chain links TRBV12-3 or TRBV12-4 to TRBJ1-4, with D perhaps matching TRBD1 (5 bases). V was shortened by 6 bases and J by 4 bases, with 18 bases between the two germline ends. The CDR3 is made up of 16 amino acids. The CDR3, as DNA: TGTGCCAGCAGCGACGGGGGAGTAAGCGGTAATGAAAAACTGTTTTTT. Amino acid sequence: CASSDGGVSGNEKLFF.

A remark on this clonotype: Given a much more abundant clone one base away, this may be a read error. The V gene is TRBV20-1, the J gene TRBJ2-1, with unresolved D. The germline CDR1 and CDR2 sequences are DFQATT and SNEGSKA (reference sequence). The CDR3 covers 16 residues. Trimming cost V 6 bases and J 10 bases, with 28 bases left between them. CDR3 DNA: TGCAGTGCACTCACTCCGGATGGCTGGATTTTCGGGGAGCAGTTCTTC. It specifies CSALTPDGWIFGEQFF.